This entry lists 2 T cell receptor beta chains sequenced from one sample in a study of identical twins. TCRdb passed the 5' RACE reads through MiXCR, listing each CDR3 protein once. The sample yields about 890,000 distinct CDR3 sequences, approximately 13% seen once. These data also featured in a second study, about yellow fever vaccine responses in identical twins.

Sequencing input: PBMCs. These receptors were collected from a woman between 18 and 29 years old in good health.

There are a few counts of this clonotype. The chain has TRBV2 and TRBJ2-5, with D possibly matching TRBD2 (6 bases). There are 13 residues in the CDR3. Germline V CDR1 and CDR2: SNHLY, FYNNEI. Trimming took 6 bases from V and 7 from J, leaving 15 bases between them. In DNA, the CDR3 is TGTGCCAGCAGGGCGGGGTCCCGTTTGACCCAGTACTTC. It codes for CASRAGSRLTQYF.

The chain employs TRBV27 and TRBJ2-1; D uncertain. The CDR3 has 11 amino acids. Germline CDR1 is MNHEY and CDR2 is SMNVEV (reference sequence). The V end lost 8 bases, the J end lost 13 bases, and 15 bases lay between the germline ends. The CDR3 nucleotides read TGTGCCAGCGGCCCCCTGGCAGTTCAGTTCTTC. Its protein is CASGPLAVQFF.